This T cell receptor (beta chain) is drawn from a study of T cell responses to AZD1222 COVID-19 vaccine. Sequencing was performed with immunoSEQ multiplex PCR; in TCRdb, only in-frame clones are kept and a portion is missing. The data hold about 39,000 clones, with roughly 91% observed a single time. Germline-derived CDR1 and CDR2 are LGHNA and YSLEER. The germline V and J ends were trimmed by 4 bases and 6 bases, with 15 bases remaining between them. CDR3 size: 15 residues. This clone was seen only once. Its target is not known. General study results and limits: Vaccination with two AZD1222 doses was followed by a rise in Spike-specific TCR breadth and depth.

The receptor comes from an adult who received the AZD1222 COVID-19 vaccine. This specimen consisted of peripheral blood, obtained 28 days after the second AZD1222 dose. This sequence joins TRBV4-3 and TRBJ2-2, with D perhaps being TRBD1 or TRBD2 (5 bases each). The DNA of the CDR3 is TGCGCCAGCAGCCTCACACTACGGGGCTCCGGGGAGCTGTTTTTT. Translated: CASSLTLRGSGELFF.